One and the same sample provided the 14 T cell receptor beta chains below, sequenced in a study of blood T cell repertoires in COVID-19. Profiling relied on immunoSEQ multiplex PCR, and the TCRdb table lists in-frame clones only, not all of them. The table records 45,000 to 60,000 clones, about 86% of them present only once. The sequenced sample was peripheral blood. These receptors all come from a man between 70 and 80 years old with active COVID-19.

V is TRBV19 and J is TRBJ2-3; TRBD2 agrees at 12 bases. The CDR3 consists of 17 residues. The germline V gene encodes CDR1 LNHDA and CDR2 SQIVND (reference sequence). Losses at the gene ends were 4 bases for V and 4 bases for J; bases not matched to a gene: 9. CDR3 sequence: CASSTSSGGASADTQYF. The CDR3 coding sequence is TGTGCCAGTAGTACGTCTAGCGGGGGGGCGTCAGCAGATACGCAGTATTTT.

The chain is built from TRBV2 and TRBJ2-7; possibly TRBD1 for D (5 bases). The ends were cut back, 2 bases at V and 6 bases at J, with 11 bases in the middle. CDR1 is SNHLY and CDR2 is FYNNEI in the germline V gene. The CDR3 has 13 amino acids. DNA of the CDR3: TGTGCCAGCAGTGAAATGACAGCCGGCGAGCAGTACTTC. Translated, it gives CASSEMTAGEQYF.

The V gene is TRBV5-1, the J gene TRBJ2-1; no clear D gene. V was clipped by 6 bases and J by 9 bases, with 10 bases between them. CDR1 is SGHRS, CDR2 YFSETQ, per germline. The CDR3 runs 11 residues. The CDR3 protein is CASKRDFEQFF. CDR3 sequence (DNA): TGCGCCAGCAAAAGAGACTTTGAGCAGTTCTTC.

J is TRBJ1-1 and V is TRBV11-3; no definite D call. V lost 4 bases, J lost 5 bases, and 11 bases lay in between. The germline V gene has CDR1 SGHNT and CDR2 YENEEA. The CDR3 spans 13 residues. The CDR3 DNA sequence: TGTGCCAGCAGCTCTACACGGGGTACTGAAGCTTTCTTT. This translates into CASSSTRGTEAFF.

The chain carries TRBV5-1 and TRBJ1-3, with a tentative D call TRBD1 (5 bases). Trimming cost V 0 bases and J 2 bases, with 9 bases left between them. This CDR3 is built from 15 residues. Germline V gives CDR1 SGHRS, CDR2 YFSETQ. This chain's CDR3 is CASSLGPGTGNTIYF. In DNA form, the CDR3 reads TGCGCCAGCAGCTTGGGCCCAGGGACTGGAAACACCATATATTTT.

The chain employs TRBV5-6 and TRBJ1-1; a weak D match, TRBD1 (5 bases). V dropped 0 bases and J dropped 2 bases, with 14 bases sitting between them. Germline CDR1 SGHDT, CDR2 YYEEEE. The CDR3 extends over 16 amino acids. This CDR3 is CASSLALQDLNTEAFF. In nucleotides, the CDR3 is TGTGCCAGCAGCTTGGCCTTACAGGACCTAAACACTGAAGCTTTCTTT.

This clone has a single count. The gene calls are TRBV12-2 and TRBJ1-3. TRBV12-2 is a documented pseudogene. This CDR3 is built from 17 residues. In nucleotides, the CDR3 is TGTGCAAGTCGCTTACCGGTGGGAGAGAACTCTGGAAACACCATATATTTT. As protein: CASRLPVGENSGNTIYF.

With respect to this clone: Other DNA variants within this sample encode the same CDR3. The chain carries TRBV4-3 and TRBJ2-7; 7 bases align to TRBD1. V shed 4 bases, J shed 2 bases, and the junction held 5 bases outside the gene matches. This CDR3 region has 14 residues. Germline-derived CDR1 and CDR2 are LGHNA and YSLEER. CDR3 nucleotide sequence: TGCGCCAGCAGCCTTAGGACAGGCCCCTACGAGCAGTACTTC. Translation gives CASSLRTGPYEQYF.

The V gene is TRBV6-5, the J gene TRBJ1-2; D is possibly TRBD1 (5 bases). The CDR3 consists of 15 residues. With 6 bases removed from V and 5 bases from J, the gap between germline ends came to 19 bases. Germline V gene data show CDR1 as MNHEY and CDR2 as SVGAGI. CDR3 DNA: TGTGCCAGCAGAGGCAGGGATTGGGGCCTATATGGCTACACCTTC. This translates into CASRGRDWGLYGYTF.

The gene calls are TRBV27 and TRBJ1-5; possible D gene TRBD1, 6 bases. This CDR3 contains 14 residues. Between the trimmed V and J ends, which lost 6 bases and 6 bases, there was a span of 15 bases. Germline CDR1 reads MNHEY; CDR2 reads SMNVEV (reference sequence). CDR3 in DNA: TGTGCCAGCAGCAACCTACAGGGAATTCAGCCCCAGCATTTT. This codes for CASSNLQGIQPQHF.

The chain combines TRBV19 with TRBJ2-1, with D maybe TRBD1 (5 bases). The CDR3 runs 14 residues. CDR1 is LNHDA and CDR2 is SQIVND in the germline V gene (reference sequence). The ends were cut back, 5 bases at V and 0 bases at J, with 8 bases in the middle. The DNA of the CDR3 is TGTGCCAGTAGTGTCCAGGGCTCCTACAATGAGCAGTTCTTC. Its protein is CASSVQGSYNEQFF.

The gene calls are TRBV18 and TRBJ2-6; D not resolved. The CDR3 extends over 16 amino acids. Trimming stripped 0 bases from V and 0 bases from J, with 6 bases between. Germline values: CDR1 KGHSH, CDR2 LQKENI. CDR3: CASSPPRSSGANVLTF. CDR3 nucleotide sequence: TGTGCCAGCTCACCACCGAGGAGCTCTGGGGCCAACGTCCTGACTTTC.

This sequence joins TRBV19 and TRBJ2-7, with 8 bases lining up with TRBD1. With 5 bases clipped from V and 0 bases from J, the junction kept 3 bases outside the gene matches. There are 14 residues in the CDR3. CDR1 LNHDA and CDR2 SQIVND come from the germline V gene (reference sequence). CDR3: CASSPGQVSYEQYF. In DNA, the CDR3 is TGTGCCAGTAGTCCGGGACAGGTCTCCTACGAGCAGTACTTC. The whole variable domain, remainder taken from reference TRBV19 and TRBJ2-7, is DGGITQSPKYLFRKEGQNVTLSCEQNLNHDAMYWYRQDPGQGLRLIYYSQIVNDFQKGDIAEGYSVSREKKESFPLTVTSAQKNPTAFYLCASSPGQVSYEQYFGPGTRLTVT.

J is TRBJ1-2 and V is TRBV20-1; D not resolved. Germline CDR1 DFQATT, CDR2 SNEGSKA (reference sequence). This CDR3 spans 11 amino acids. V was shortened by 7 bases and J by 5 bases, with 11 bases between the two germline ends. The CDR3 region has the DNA TGCAGTGGGAACGGAGATTATGGCTACACCTTC. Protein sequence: CSGNGDYGYTF.